This TCR beta chain was retrieved from a study of control samples from healthy donors and cancer patients. TCRdb keeps only in-frame clones here, not all; method: immunoSEQ multiplex PCR. The repertoire holds tens of thousands of clones, with roughly 90% as singletons. The sample holds one count of this clone. The CDR3 has 12 residues. The V end was cut by 6 bases, the J end by 4 bases, with 9 bases between. This clonotype originated in a middle-aged man with colorectal cancer. Sequences were obtained from PBMCs. The V gene is TRBV12-3 or TRBV12-4, the J gene TRBJ1-2; unclear D gene. The CDR3 sequence is CASRRDGYGYTF. CDR3 DNA sequence: TGTGCCAGCAGAAGAGACGGCTATGGCTACACCTTC.